This is a list of T cell receptor beta chains from one sample in a study of cytomegalovirus exposure and HLA in healthy donors. The data were produced by immunoSEQ multiplex PCR, yet TCRdb's version contains in-frame clones alone and is incomplete. Here the sample spans around 200,000 clones, roughly 80% being singletons. The sequenced material came from PBMCs. These receptors were obtained from a woman aged 18 to 35 in good health and CMV-seronegative. The CDR3 runs from the conserved cysteine through the conserved F or W. The order of the fields is J gene, clone size, V gene, CDR3 length, D gene, CDR3 DNA, CDR3 protein. A D gene is named only where the DNA matches it firmly. The size entry is marked missing in some rows and otherwise reads once, few, many or a size class.

j_gene: TRBJ2-3
abundance: -
v_gene: TRBV28
len: 18
d_gene: TRBD2
CDR3nt: TGTGCCAGCAGTCCCGGGGGGGGGTGGGGGAAGAACACAGATACGCAGTATTTT
CDR3aa: CASSPGGGWGKNTDTQYF

j_gene: TRBJ1-1
abundance: -
v_gene: TRBV27
len: 16
d_gene: TRBD1
CDR3nt: TGTGCCAGCAGTTTTCGGCCAGGGGGGTCGGATACTGAAGCTTTCTTT
CDR3aa: CASSFRPGGSDTEAFF

j_gene: TRBJ2-7
abundance: -
v_gene: TRBV5-1
len: 15
d_gene: -
CDR3nt: TGCGCCAGCAGCTTGGCCGGGACTCTGACCTACGAGCAGTACTTC
CDR3aa: CASSLAGTLTYEQYF

j_gene: TRBJ2-5
abundance: -
v_gene: TRBV15
len: 15
d_gene: TRBD1
CDR3nt: TGTGCCACCAGCAGAGCGGGACAGGGTTCGGAGACCCAGTACTTC
CDR3aa: CATSRAGQGSETQYF

j_gene: TRBJ1-1
abundance: -
v_gene: TRBV7-2
len: 14
d_gene: TRBD1
CDR3nt: TGTGCCAGCAGCTTAGACAGGGGGCATATTGAAGCTTTCTTT
CDR3aa: CASSLDRGHIEAFF

j_gene: TRBJ2-6
abundance: -
v_gene: TRBV5-6
len: 15
d_gene: -
CDR3nt: TGTGCCAGCAGCCGACGGGACTCTGGGGCCAACGTCCTGACTTTC
CDR3aa: CASSRRDSGANVLTF

j_gene: TRBJ2-5
abundance: -
v_gene: TRBV27
len: 16
d_gene: -
CDR3nt: -
CDR3aa: CASSFRFGGLEETQYF

j_gene: TRBJ1-6
abundance: -
v_gene: TRBV6-5
len: 14
d_gene: -
CDR3nt: TGTGCCAGCAGTTCTGGGGAGTGGGATTCACCCCTCCACTTT
CDR3aa: CASSSGEWDSPLHF

j_gene: TRBJ2-7
abundance: few
v_gene: TRBV21-1
len: 15
d_gene: -
CDR3nt: TGTGCCAGCAGCACGGGGGAGACTTTGTCCTACGAGCAGTACTTC
CDR3aa: CASSTGETLSYEQYF

j_gene: TRBJ2-2
abundance: -
v_gene: TRBV28
len: 15
d_gene: -
CDR3nt: TGTGCCAGCAGTCTTTGGCGGTCGGGCACCGGGGAGCTGTTTTTT
CDR3aa: CASSLWRSGTGELFF

j_gene: TRBJ1-6
abundance: few
v_gene: TRBV30
len: 14
d_gene: -
CDR3nt: TGTGCCTGGAGTTCCCAACGCGGTAATTCACCCCTCCACTTT
CDR3aa: CAWSSQRGNSPLHF

j_gene: TRBJ1-1
abundance: -
v_gene: TRBV15
len: 20
d_gene: -
CDR3nt: TGTGCCACCAGCAACCCTTCGAGGACGGCAGGGGATGGGATGAACACTGAAGCTTTCTTT
CDR3aa: CATSNPSRTAGDGMNTEAFF

j_gene: TRBJ2-7
abundance: -
v_gene: TRBV5-1
len: 17
d_gene: -
CDR3nt: TGCGCCAGCAGCTTGGGGGGTATGGGGGGACCTACCTACGAGCAGTACTTC
CDR3aa: CASSLGGMGGPTYEQYF

j_gene: TRBJ2-1
abundance: -
v_gene: TRBV28
len: 14
d_gene: TRBD2
CDR3nt: TGTGCCAGCAGCCCAGGCGGGGGGCGGAATGAGCAGTTCTTC
CDR3aa: CASSPGGGRNEQFF

j_gene: TRBJ1-1
abundance: once
v_gene: TRBV7-6
len: 14
d_gene: -
CDR3nt: TGTGCCAGCAGCCCCAACGGACAAAACACTGAAGCTTTCTTT
CDR3aa: CASSPNGQNTEAFF

j_gene: TRBJ2-5
abundance: -
v_gene: TRBV9
len: 15
d_gene: -
CDR3nt: TGTGCCAGCAGCGTAACGGGCAGGGTCCAAGAGACCCAGTACTTC
CDR3aa: CASSVTGRVQETQYF

j_gene: TRBJ1-2
abundance: few
v_gene: TRBV15
len: 17
d_gene: TRBD1
CDR3nt: TGTGCCACCAGCAGAGATCGAAGGACAGGCTCGAACTATGGCTACACCTTC
CDR3aa: CATSRDRRTGSNYGYTF

j_gene: TRBJ2-5
abundance: -
v_gene: TRBV10-1
len: 15
d_gene: -
CDR3nt: TGCGCCAGCAGTGATACCCCGGAGGGTGGGGAGACCCAGTACTTC
CDR3aa: CASSDTPEGGETQYF

j_gene: TRBJ1-2
abundance: -
v_gene: TRBV28
len: 16
d_gene: TRBD1
CDR3nt: TGTGCCAGCAGAACCCCCCGGGCAGGGGGCATCTATGGCTACACCTTC
CDR3aa: CASRTPRAGGIYGYTF

j_gene: TRBJ2-1
abundance: -
v_gene: TRBV7-9
len: 12
d_gene: -
CDR3nt: TGTTCCGGCTTATCGGGACTCAATGAGCAGTTCTTC
CDR3aa: CSGLSGLNEQFF

j_gene: TRBJ1-2
abundance: few
v_gene: TRBV5-1
len: 14
d_gene: TRBD1
CDR3nt: TGCGCCAGCAACCCGGGACAGGGTGGCCATGGCTACACCTTC
CDR3aa: CASNPGQGGHGYTF

j_gene: TRBJ1-6
abundance: -
v_gene: TRBV10-3
len: 18
d_gene: TRBD1
CDR3nt: TGTGCCACCGCCTCCGGGACAGATCTGAGCTCCTATAATTCACCCCTCCACTTT
CDR3aa: CATASGTDLSSYNSPLHF

j_gene: TRBJ2-7
abundance: few
v_gene: TRBV10-2
len: 16
d_gene: TRBD1
CDR3nt: TGCGCCAGCAGTGACGCCCGGGACAGGGGATCTCGCGAGCAGTACTTC
CDR3aa: CASSDARDRGSREQYF

j_gene: TRBJ1-2
abundance: -
v_gene: TRBV30
len: 17
d_gene: TRBD1
CDR3nt: TGTGCCTGGAGTCCCCCTGGACAGGGGGGACCTAACTATGGCTACACCTTC
CDR3aa: CAWSPPGQGGPNYGYTF

j_gene: TRBJ2-1
abundance: -
v_gene: TRBV13
len: 15
d_gene: -
CDR3nt: TGTGCCAGCAGCTTAGAAGGTTCCGGGATCAATGAGCAGTTCTTC
CDR3aa: CASSLEGSGINEQFF

j_gene: TRBJ2-2
abundance: -
v_gene: TRBV4-2
len: 15
d_gene: -
CDR3nt: TGTGCCAGCAGCCAAGATCCAGGGAACACCGGGGAGCTGTTTTTT
CDR3aa: CASSQDPGNTGELFF

j_gene: TRBJ1-2
abundance: once
v_gene: TRBV28
len: 14
d_gene: -
CDR3nt: TGTGCCAGCAGTTTTTCCCGGGGGGTACTTGGCTACACCTTC
CDR3aa: CASSFSRGVLGYTF

j_gene: TRBJ2-1
abundance: once
v_gene: TRBV27
len: 20
d_gene: TRBD2
CDR3nt: TGTGCCAGCAGTCCCCCCAATCGACTGGGACTAGCGGGATCCAACAATGAGCAGTTCTTC
CDR3aa: CASSPPNRLGLAGSNNEQFF

j_gene: TRBJ2-3
abundance: -
v_gene: TRBV11-2
len: 15
d_gene: TRBD2
CDR3nt: TGTGCCAGCAGCCATGGGACTACCCGCGAGGATACGCAGTATTTT
CDR3aa: CASSHGTTREDTQYF

j_gene: TRBJ2-5
abundance: -
v_gene: TRBV7-9
len: 14
d_gene: -
CDR3nt: TGTGCCAGCAGCCGAACGGACTTACGGGAGACCCAGTACTTC
CDR3aa: CASSRTDLRETQYF

j_gene: TRBJ2-1
abundance: -
v_gene: TRBV20-1
len: 11
d_gene: -
CDR3nt: TGCAGTGCTAGTCTCTACAATGAGCAGTTCTTC
CDR3aa: CSASLYNEQFF

j_gene: TRBJ2-5
abundance: once
v_gene: TRBV7-7
len: 15
d_gene: TRBD2
CDR3nt: TGTGCCAGCAGCTTAATTAGCGGGGGCAAAGAGACCCAGTACTTC
CDR3aa: CASSLISGGKETQYF

j_gene: TRBJ2-3
abundance: -
v_gene: TRBV5-1
len: 17
d_gene: TRBD1
CDR3nt: TGCGCCAGCAGCTTGGATCCTCACGGGACAGGGGAGAATACGCAGTATTTT
CDR3aa: CASSLDPHGTGENTQYF

j_gene: TRBJ1-5
abundance: -
v_gene: TRBV19
len: 15
d_gene: -
CDR3nt: TGTGCCAGTAGCAACGGCAGGTATAGCAATCAGCCCCAGCATTTT
CDR3aa: CASSNGRYSNQPQHF

j_gene: TRBJ1-1
abundance: -
v_gene: TRBV27
len: 13
d_gene: -
CDR3nt: TGTGCCAGCCAGCCTACAGGGAATACTGAAGCTTTCTTT
CDR3aa: CASQPTGNTEAFF

j_gene: TRBJ2-1
abundance: few
v_gene: TRBV2
len: 11
d_gene: TRBD1
CDR3nt: TGTGCCAGCAGAACAGACAGGGCTCGCTTCTTC
CDR3aa: CASRTDRARFF

j_gene: TRBJ1-5
abundance: -
v_gene: TRBV27
len: 11
d_gene: -
CDR3nt: TGTGCCGTGGAGGGGCAGCAGCCCCAGCATTTT
CDR3aa: CAVEGQQPQHF

j_gene: TRBJ2-4
abundance: -
v_gene: TRBV18
len: 18
d_gene: TRBD1
CDR3nt: TGTGCCAGCTCAACAGGGGGCCCAGCCCGCTCGGCCAAAAACATTCAGTACTTC
CDR3aa: CASSTGGPARSAKNIQYF

j_gene: TRBJ1-2
abundance: -
v_gene: TRBV7-2
len: 14
d_gene: -
CDR3nt: TGTGCCAGCAGCTACCAACTACAGGGTTGGGGCTACACCTTC
CDR3aa: CASSYQLQGWGYTF

j_gene: TRBJ1-1
abundance: -
v_gene: TRBV7-3
len: 14
d_gene: TRBD1
CDR3nt: TGTGCCACCGACAGGGGTTTAATGAACACTGAAGCTTTCTTT
CDR3aa: CATDRGLMNTEAFF

j_gene: TRBJ2-3
abundance: -
v_gene: TRBV5-1
len: 14
d_gene: TRBD2
CDR3nt: TGCGCCAGCAGCTTAGGGACTACCACAGATACGCAGTATTTT
CDR3aa: CASSLGTTTDTQYF

j_gene: TRBJ2-3
abundance: -
v_gene: TRBV28
len: 17
d_gene: TRBD2
CDR3nt: TGTGCCAGCCCGAAGGGACTAGCGGGAGGGATCACAGATACGCAGTATTTT
CDR3aa: CASPKGLAGGITDTQYF

j_gene: TRBJ2-1
abundance: -
v_gene: TRBV10-2
len: 12
d_gene: TRBD1
CDR3nt: TGCGCCAGCGGACAGGGGGGCAATGAGCAGTTCTTC
CDR3aa: CASGQGGNEQFF

j_gene: TRBJ2-7
abundance: -
v_gene: TRBV28
len: 13
d_gene: TRBD1
CDR3nt: TGTGCCAGCAGCCCTGGACAGGGACGCGAGCAGTACTTC
CDR3aa: CASSPGQGREQYF

j_gene: TRBJ1-2
abundance: -
v_gene: TRBV5-1
len: 16
d_gene: -
CDR3nt: TGCGCCAGCAGCTGGGGTTCAGGGCGACCTAACTATGGCTACACCTTC
CDR3aa: CASSWGSGRPNYGYTF

j_gene: TRBJ2-1
abundance: -
v_gene: TRBV28
len: 16
d_gene: -
CDR3nt: TGTGCCAGCAGTTTACTTGGCGGACACTATAACAATGAGCAGTTCTTC
CDR3aa: CASSLLGGHYNNEQFF

j_gene: TRBJ2-1
abundance: -
v_gene: TRBV7-9
len: 16
d_gene: TRBD2
CDR3nt: TGTGCCAGCAGCTTAACCACCTCTAGCGGAGTCAATGAGCAGTTCTTC
CDR3aa: CASSLTTSSGVNEQFF

j_gene: TRBJ1-2
abundance: once
v_gene: TRBV7-9
len: 12
d_gene: -
CDR3nt: TGTGCCAGCAGCTCGCACAGCTATGGCTACACCTTC
CDR3aa: CASSSHSYGYTF

j_gene: TRBJ2-7
abundance: -
v_gene: TRBV4-2
len: 15
d_gene: TRBD2
CDR3nt: TGTGCCAGCAGCCAACTTCGGGACTATTATTACGAGCAGTACTTC
CDR3aa: CASSQLRDYYYEQYF

j_gene: TRBJ2-1
abundance: -
v_gene: TRBV29-1
len: 15
d_gene: TRBD2
CDR3nt: TGCAGCGCCCTCAGTTGGGCGGGAGCATCAAATGAGCAGTTCTTC
CDR3aa: CSALSWAGASNEQFF

j_gene: TRBJ1-6
abundance: -
v_gene: TRBV11-2
len: 17
d_gene: -
CDR3nt: TGTGCCAGCAGCTCTAGGGAAGGGGGCTCCTATAATTCACCCCTCCACTTT
CDR3aa: CASSSREGGSYNSPLHF

j_gene: TRBJ2-3
abundance: -
v_gene: TRBV2
len: 17
d_gene: -
CDR3nt: TGTGCCACCCCGGGTGTCTACAGGACTACTAGCACAGATACGCAGTATTTT
CDR3aa: CATPGVYRTTSTDTQYF

j_gene: TRBJ2-2
abundance: few
v_gene: TRBV4-1
len: 17
d_gene: -
CDR3nt: TGCGCCAGCAGCCAAATTAACAGGGAAAGCGTGACCGGGGAGCTGTTTTTT
CDR3aa: CASSQINRESVTGELFF

j_gene: TRBJ2-7
abundance: -
v_gene: TRBV19
len: 15
d_gene: TRBD2
CDR3nt: TGTGCCAGTAGAGCCGGGACTACCTACACCTACGAGCAGTACTTC
CDR3aa: CASRAGTTYTYEQYF

j_gene: TRBJ1-3
abundance: -
v_gene: TRBV7-2
len: 16
d_gene: -
CDR3nt: TGTGCCAGCAGCCAAATCAGGGTTGCTGCTGGAAACACCATATATTTT
CDR3aa: CASSQIRVAAGNTIYF

j_gene: TRBJ1-5
abundance: -
v_gene: TRBV6-1
len: 14
d_gene: -
CDR3nt: TGTGCCAGCAGTTCCGTCAGGAACAATCAGCCCCAGCATTTT
CDR3aa: CASSSVRNNQPQHF

j_gene: TRBJ2-3
abundance: -
v_gene: TRBV6-5
len: 14
d_gene: -
CDR3nt: TGTGCCAGCAGTCCCATGGGGGGGCGAGATACGCAGTATTTT
CDR3aa: CASSPMGGRDTQYF

j_gene: TRBJ1-1
abundance: -
v_gene: TRBV2
len: 14
d_gene: -
CDR3nt: TGTGCCAGCAGGGCGACAGGACTGAACACTGAAGCTTTCTTT
CDR3aa: CASRATGLNTEAFF

j_gene: TRBJ2-3
abundance: -
v_gene: TRBV7-6
len: 16
d_gene: TRBD2
CDR3nt: TGTGCCAGCAGCATTTACGGGGGGTTTGGGACAGATACGCAGTATTTT
CDR3aa: CASSIYGGFGTDTQYF